This T cell receptor (beta chain) was retrieved from a study of blood T cell repertoires in COVID-19. Study summary: Acute and convalescent COVID-19 specimens originated in the United States, Italy and Spain. Sources were T cells, B-cell-depleted T cells, or PBMCs; the material itself was cDNA or gDNA.

Per the original data handling: Researchers report that nucleated cell counts were estimated from reference gene primer amplification. This table comes from immunoSEQ multiplex PCR, and its TCRdb copy is limited to in-frame clones, with some not included. Clonal size and the V and J genes are those of that table, whereas D and trimming came from the DNA. The sample carries approximately 75,000 clones, less than 90% recorded once. It was during active infection that Seattle patients were enrolled and then longitudinally followed. This receptor was identified in a man at least 80 years old with COVID-19, enrolled during active disease. Material for sequencing was peripheral blood.

CDR3 nucleotides: TGTGCCAGTAGTATAACAGGGGCAGGTCAGCCCCAGCATTTT. It translates to CASSITGAGQPQHF. V usage is TRBV19 and J usage is TRBJ1-5; 7 bases are shared with TRBD1. This CDR3 spans 14 amino acids. Germline values: CDR1 LNHDA, CDR2 SQIVND (reference sequence). V lost 2 bases and J lost 6; bases outside the gene matches: 4.